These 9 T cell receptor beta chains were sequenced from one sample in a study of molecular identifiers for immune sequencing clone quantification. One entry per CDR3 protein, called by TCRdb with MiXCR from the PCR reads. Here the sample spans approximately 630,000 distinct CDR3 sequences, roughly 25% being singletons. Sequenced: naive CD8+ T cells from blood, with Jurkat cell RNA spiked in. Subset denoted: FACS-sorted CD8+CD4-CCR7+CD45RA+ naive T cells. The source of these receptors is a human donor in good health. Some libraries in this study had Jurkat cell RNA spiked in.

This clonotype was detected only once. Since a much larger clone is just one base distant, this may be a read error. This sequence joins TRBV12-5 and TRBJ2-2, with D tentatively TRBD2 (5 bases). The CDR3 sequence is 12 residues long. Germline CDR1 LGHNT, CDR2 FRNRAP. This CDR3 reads CTSGPLYGELFF. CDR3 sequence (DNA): TGTACTAGTGGTCCGTTATACGGGGAGCTGTTTTTT.

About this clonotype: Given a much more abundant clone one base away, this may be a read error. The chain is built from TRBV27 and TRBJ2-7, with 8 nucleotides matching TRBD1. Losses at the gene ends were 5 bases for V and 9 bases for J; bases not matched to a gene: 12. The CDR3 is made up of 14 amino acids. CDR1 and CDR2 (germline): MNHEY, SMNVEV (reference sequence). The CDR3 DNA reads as TGTGCCAGCAGTCTTACAGGGGGGCTCTCCGCGCAGTACTTC. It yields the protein CASSLTGGLSAQYF.

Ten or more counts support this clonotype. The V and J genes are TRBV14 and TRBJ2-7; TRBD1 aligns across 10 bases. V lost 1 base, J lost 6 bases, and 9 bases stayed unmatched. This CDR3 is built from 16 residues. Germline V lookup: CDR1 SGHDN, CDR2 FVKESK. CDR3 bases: TGTGCCAGCAGCCAAGGCGCCGGGACAGGGGCCCTCGAGCAGTACTTC. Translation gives CASSQGAGTGALEQYF.

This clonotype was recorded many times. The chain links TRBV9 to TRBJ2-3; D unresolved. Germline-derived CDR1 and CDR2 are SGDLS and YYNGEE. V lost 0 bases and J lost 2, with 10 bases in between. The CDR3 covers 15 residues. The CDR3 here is CASSVAWGNTDTQYF. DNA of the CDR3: TGTGCCAGCAGCGTAGCGTGGGGAAACACAGATACGCAGTATTTT.

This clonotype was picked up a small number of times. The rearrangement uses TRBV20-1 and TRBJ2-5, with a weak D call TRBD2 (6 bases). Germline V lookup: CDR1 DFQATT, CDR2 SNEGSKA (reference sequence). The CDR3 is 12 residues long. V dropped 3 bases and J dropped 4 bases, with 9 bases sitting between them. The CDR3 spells CSARTRVETQYF. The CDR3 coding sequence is TGCAGTGCTAGGACTAGAGTAGAGACCCAGTACTTC.

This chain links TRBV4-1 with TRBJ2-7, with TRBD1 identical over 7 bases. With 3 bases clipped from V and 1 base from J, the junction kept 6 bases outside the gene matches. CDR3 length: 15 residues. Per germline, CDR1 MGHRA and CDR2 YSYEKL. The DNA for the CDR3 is TGCGCCAGCAGCCAGCAGACAGGGCAATCCTACGAGCAGTACTTC. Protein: CASSQQTGQSYEQYF.

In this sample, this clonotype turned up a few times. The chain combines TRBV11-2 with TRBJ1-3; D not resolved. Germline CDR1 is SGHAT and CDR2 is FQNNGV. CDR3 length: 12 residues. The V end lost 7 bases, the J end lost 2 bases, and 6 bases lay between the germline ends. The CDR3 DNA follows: TGTGCCAGCACCTTTGCTGGAAACACCATATATTTT. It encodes CASTFAGNTIYF.

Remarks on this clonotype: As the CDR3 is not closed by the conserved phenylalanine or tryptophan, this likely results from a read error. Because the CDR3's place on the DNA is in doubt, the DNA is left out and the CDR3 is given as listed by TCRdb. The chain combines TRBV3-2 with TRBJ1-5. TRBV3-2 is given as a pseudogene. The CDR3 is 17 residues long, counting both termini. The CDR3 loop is CASSQEAPEPLNQPQHY.

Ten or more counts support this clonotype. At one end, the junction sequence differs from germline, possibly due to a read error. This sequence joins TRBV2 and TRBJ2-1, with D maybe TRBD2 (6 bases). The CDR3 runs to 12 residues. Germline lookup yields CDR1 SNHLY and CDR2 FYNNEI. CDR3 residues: CASSDGGLAPAF. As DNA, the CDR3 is TGTGCCAGCAGTGACGGGGGACTTGCCCCTGCCTTC.